This T cell receptor beta chain appears in the sequencing data of a study of Ad26.COV2.S vaccination and SARS-CoV-2 variants. Study summary: Administration of Ad26.COV2.S was intramuscular, either once or twice 56 days apart. Notes on the study in general: Placebo recipients had lower spike-specific TCR breadth than vaccine recipients. Vaccine and placebo recipients had comparable breadth of non-spike TCRs.

Germline-derived CDR1 and CDR2 are ENHRY and SYGVKD. The CDR3 contains 15 residues. Trimming removed 6 bases from V and 0 bases from J; junction bases left unmatched: 6. The treatment is: over 15 received Ad26.COV2.S at low or high dose, single or two shots; 5 received placebo; per-sample allocation not given. Vaccine and placebo recipients were sampled on day 63 after the first injection. The study used a vaccine consisting of an Ad26 vector that expressed Wuhan-strain SARS-CoV-2 spike. Generated by immunoSEQ multiplex PCR, the TCRdb table keeps only in-frame clones and is missing some. The table records around 300,000 clones, roughly nine tenths of them present only once. Details on this clone: Its antigen is unidentified.

This sample comprised peripheral blood, obtained in a trial of Ad26.COV2.S vaccine versus placebo. The chain is built from TRBV10-3 and TRBJ2-3; 7 bases align to TRBD1. The TCR originated in a person between 18 and 65 years old who received the Ad26.COV2.S COVID-19 vaccine or a placebo. The CDR3 here is CAISAWTGSTDTQYF. The CDR3 DNA reads as TGTGCCATCAGCGCTTGGACAGGTAGCACAGATACGCAGTATTTT.